This TCR beta chain was profiled in a study of T-cell memory formation after mild COVID-19. Findings and limits, study-wide: Clones contracting over day 15 to 85 were CD4/CD8 balanced, with later expanders leaning CD4+.

TCRdb reanalysed the 5' RACE reads using MiXCR and keeps one entry per CDR3 protein. The sample lists about 130,000 distinct CDR3 sequences; about a sixth were seen once. There are a few counts of this clonotype. The antigen is not known. V lost 3 bases, J lost 5 bases, and 4 bases stayed unmatched. The CDR3 spans 13 residues. Germline CDR1 reads DFQATT; CDR2 reads SNEGSKA (reference sequence). Sequencing used PBMCs or a T cell subset sorted from them (not recorded which). J is TRBJ2-3 and V is TRBV20-1; TRBD2 agrees at 8 bases. This TCR derives from a man aged 18-30 years who had mild COVID-19 (a few samples of this study predate the infection). Cell type and time point are not known. DNA of the CDR3: TGCAGTGCTAGGAGCCTAGCGGGAGATACGCAGTATTTT. It yields the protein CSARSLAGDTQYF.